Shown below are 9 T cell receptor beta chains from a single sample sequenced in a study of blood T cell repertoires in COVID-19 (dated by TCRdb to 2018 to 2021). The method was the immunoSEQ multiplex PCR assay. Imported from immuneACCESS, the table was reduced by TCRdb to in-frame sequences with V and J called. These copies leave out some clones; in studies compared against another copy, an unresolved V gene accounts for under half, and the cause of the remainder is not known. This sample comprises some 25,000 clones, approximately 87% of them detected only once. The ten largest clones take up roughly 7.2% of the sample. Sequencing was done on a sample of peripheral blood. The receptors stem from a human donor in a cohort sampled during active COVID-19.

Notes on this clone: This sample includes further DNA sequences coding for the same CDR3. This sequence joins TRBV6-5 and TRBJ1-5; the match to TRBD1 covers 9 bases. J gave up 7 bases and V 6 bases, and 10 bases lay outside the gene matches. The germline V gene encodes CDR1 MNHEY and CDR2 SVGAGI. There are 15 residues in the CDR3. CDR3 residues: CASREGQGLGQPQHF. The CDR3 region has the DNA TGTGCCAGCAGAGAGGGACAGGGTTTGGGGCAGCCCCAGCATTTT.

The CDR3 reads CASSSNGRDSPLHF. The CDR3 bases are TGTGCCAGCAGCTCGAACGGGAGGGATTCACCCCTCCACTTT. The V gene is TRBV6-5, the J gene TRBJ1-6; D call uncertain. The length of the CDR3 is 14 residues. Germline-derived CDR1 and CDR2 are MNHEY and SVGAGI. The germline V and J ends were trimmed by 6 bases and 8 bases, with 14 bases remaining between them.

J is TRBJ2-3 and V is TRBV6-5, with a weak D call TRBD2 (5 bases). This CDR3 is built from 11 residues. CDR1 and CDR2 from the germline V gene are MNHEY and SVGAGI. Trimming took 8 bases from V and 4 from J, leaving 7 bases between them. Here the CDR3 reads CASSGADTQYF. CDR3 coding DNA: TGTGCCAGCTCCGGGGCAGATACGCAGTATTTT.

V is TRBV12-3 or TRBV12-4 and J is TRBJ2-2; D gene unclear. V lost 6 bases and J 7 bases, leaving 12 bases between the germline ends. CDR3 length: 13 residues. CDR3 residues: CASRPTDFGELFF. The CDR3 nucleotides read TGTGCCAGCAGACCCACCGACTTCGGGGAGCTGTTTTTT.

J is TRBJ1-3 and V is TRBV5-4; a weak D match, TRBD1 (5 bases). There are 14 residues in the CDR3. Per the germline V gene, CDR1 is SGHNT and CDR2 is YYREEE (reference sequence). The V gene lost 4 bases and the J gene lost 1 base, with 9 bases spanning the gap. The CDR3 nucleotides are TGTGCCAGCAGCGCCCAGGGATCTGGAAACACCATATATTTT. Amino acids: CASSAQGSGNTIYF.

This chain connects TRBV21-1 to TRBJ2-3; no check of the table's D call, TRBD1, against the DNA was made. TRBV21-1 is classified as a pseudogene. The CDR3 sequence is 13 residues long. This chain's CDR3 is CASSKEGIGAQYF. DNA for the CDR3: TGTGCCAGCAGCAAAGAGGGGATTGGTGCGCAGTATTTT.

This clone was recorded once. The chain carries TRBV7-9 and TRBJ1-2; TRBD1 matches 10 bases. Germline V lookup: CDR1 SEHNR, CDR2 FQNEAQ (reference sequence). The CDR3 extends over 15 amino acids. J lost 8 bases, V lost 5 bases, and 11 bases had no gene match. DNA for the CDR3: TGTGCCAGCAGCCATCCCCGGACAGGGGGAGTGGGCTACACCTTC. It specifies CASSHPRTGGVGYTF.

The V gene is TRBV2, the J gene TRBJ1-1; D gene ambiguous. The V gene's germline CDR1 is SNHLY and CDR2 FYNNEI. The CDR3 is made up of 14 amino acids. The V and J ends lost 4 bases and 5 bases respectively, with 14 bases between them. For the CDR3, the DNA is TGTGCCAGCAGTGGAGGGCCCCTAAGGACTGAAGCTTTCTTT. Residues: CASSGGPLRTEAFF.

This clone was observed a single time. This rearrangement joins TRBV6-5 to TRBJ1-1; a weak D match, TRBD1 (5 bases). V was pared by 7 bases and J by 0 bases, with 12 bases between. CDR1 MNHEY and CDR2 SVGAGI come from the germline V gene. The CDR3 consists of 14 residues. DNA for the CDR3: TGTGCCAGCAACCTAGGGGAGGTGAACACTGAAGCTTTCTTT. Residues: CASNLGEVNTEAFF.